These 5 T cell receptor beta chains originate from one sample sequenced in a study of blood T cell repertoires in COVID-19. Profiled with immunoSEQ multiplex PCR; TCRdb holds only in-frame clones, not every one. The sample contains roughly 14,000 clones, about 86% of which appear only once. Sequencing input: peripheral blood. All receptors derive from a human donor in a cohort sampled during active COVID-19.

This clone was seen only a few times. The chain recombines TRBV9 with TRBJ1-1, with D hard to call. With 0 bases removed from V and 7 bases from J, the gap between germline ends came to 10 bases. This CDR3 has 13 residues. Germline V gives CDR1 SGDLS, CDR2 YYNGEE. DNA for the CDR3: TGTGCCAGCAGCGTAGGGGCAGTTGGTGAAGCTTTCTTT. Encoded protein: CASSVGAVGEAFF. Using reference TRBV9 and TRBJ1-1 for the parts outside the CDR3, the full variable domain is DSGVTQTPKHLITATGQRVTLRCSPRSGDLSVYWYQQSLDQGLQFLIQYYNGEERAKGNILERFSAQQFPDLHSELNLSSLELGDSALYFCASSVGAVGEAFFGQGTRLTVV.

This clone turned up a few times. CDR3 residues: CASSYPTGANTGELFF. The DNA of the CDR3 is TGTGCCAGCAGTTACCCGACAGGGGCGAACACCGGGGAGCTGTTTTTT. The rearrangement uses TRBV6-6 and TRBJ2-2; TRBD1 matches at 8 bases. Germline V CDR1 and CDR2: MNHNY, SVGAGI (reference sequence). This CDR3 contains 16 residues. V shed 2 bases and J 0 bases; nucleotides not matched to a gene: 2.

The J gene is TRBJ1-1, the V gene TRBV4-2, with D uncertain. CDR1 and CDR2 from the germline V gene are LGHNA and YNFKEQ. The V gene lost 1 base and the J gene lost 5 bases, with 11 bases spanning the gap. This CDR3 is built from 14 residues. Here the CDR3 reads CASSQAITGTEAFF. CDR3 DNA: TGTGCCAGCAGCCAAGCTATAACGGGGACTGAAGCTTTCTTT.

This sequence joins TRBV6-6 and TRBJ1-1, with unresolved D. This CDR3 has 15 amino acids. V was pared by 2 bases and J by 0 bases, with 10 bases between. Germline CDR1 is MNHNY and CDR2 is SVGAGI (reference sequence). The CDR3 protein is CASSYDSLMNTEAFF. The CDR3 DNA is TGTGCCAGCAGTTACGACTCCTTAATGAACACTGAAGCTTTCTTT.

This chain's CDR3 is CASSLALGTGDRPGTTNEQFF. DNA of the CDR3: TGTGCCAGCAGCTTAGCCCTTGGGACAGGGGACCGGCCGGGAACAACGAATGAGCAGTTCTTC. The rearrangement joins TRBV7-6 to TRBJ2-1; 10 bases align to TRBD1. With 0 bases clipped from V and 7 bases from J, the junction kept 21 bases outside the gene matches. The germline V gene encodes CDR1 SGHVS and CDR2 FNYEAQ. This CDR3 comprises 21 residues.